Each of the 18 T cell receptor beta chains below was sequenced from the same sample in a study of blood T cell repertoires in COVID-19. The method was immunoSEQ multiplex PCR; TCRdb's version includes in-frame clones alone and lacks a portion of them. Of approximately 280,000 clones listed, around nine tenths are singletons. The sequencing input was peripheral blood. Every receptor here comes from a middle-aged man with acute or convalescent COVID-19.

The chain carries TRBV5-4 and TRBJ1-2; D may be TRBD1 (6 bases). Germline V gene lookup returns CDR1 SGHNT and CDR2 YYREEE (reference sequence). This CDR3 is built from 14 residues. Deletions cut 4 bases from V and 7 bases from J, with 17 bases between. CDR3 in DNA: TGTGCCAGCAGCCGGCTACAGGGCCGGGCTGGCTACACCTTC. Its protein product is CASSRLQGRAGYTF.

This sequence joins TRBV7-8 and TRBJ2-4; D is unclear. In germline, CDR1 is SGHVS, CDR2 FQNEAQ. CDR3 size: 13 residues. The germline V and J ends were trimmed by 2 bases and 9 bases, with 11 bases remaining between them. The CDR3 spells CASSLKEPSIQYF. The CDR3 DNA sequence: TGTGCCAGCAGCTTAAAAGAACCTAGCATTCAGTACTTC.

The chain recombines TRBV6-4 with TRBJ1-1; possibly TRBD1 for D (5 bases). This CDR3 comprises 13 residues. Germline values: CDR1 MRHNA, CDR2 SNTAGT. With 6 bases removed from V and 1 base from J, the gap between germline ends came to 9 bases. The CDR3 reads CASRIQGNTEAFF. The CDR3 DNA reads as TGTGCCAGCAGAATCCAGGGGAACACTGAAGCTTTCTTT.

This clone was recorded only once. This chain uses TRBV4-2 with TRBJ1-2; the D gene is possibly TRBD1 (6 bases). Germline V gives CDR1 LGHNA, CDR2 YNFKEQ. This CDR3 has 15 residues. The ends were cut back, 5 bases at V and 6 bases at J, with 19 bases in the middle. The CDR3 sequence is CASSATDSGNDGYTF. The CDR3 DNA follows: TGTGCCAGCAGCGCGACGGACAGCGGTAATGATGGCTACACCTTC.

The CDR3 loop reads CASSSQTGLREQFF. The CDR3 bases are TGTGCCAGCAGTTCCCAGACAGGTCTCAGGGAGCAGTTCTTC. This chain uses TRBV6-6 with TRBJ2-1, with a tentative D call TRBD1 (6 bases). V was pared by 4 bases and J by 10 bases, with 17 bases between. Germline CDR1 and CDR2: MNHNY and SVGAGI (reference sequence). This CDR3 is 14 amino acids long.

The gene calls are TRBV6-5 and TRBJ2-7; 10 bases fit TRBD1. Per the germline V gene, CDR1 is MNHEY and CDR2 is SVGAGI. After removal of 6 bases from V and 2 bases from J, the junction contained 4 bases not matched to a gene. This CDR3 region has 14 residues. CDR3: CASSRQGAPYEQYF. CDR3 DNA: TGTGCCAGCAGCCGACAGGGGGCTCCCTACGAGCAGTACTTC.

J is TRBJ1-1 and V is TRBV10-1; possibly TRBD1 for D (6 bases). Germline V lookup: CDR1 WNHNN, CDR2 SYGVQD (reference sequence). V lost 0 bases and J 3 bases, leaving 8 bases between the germline ends. This CDR3 contains 14 residues. The CDR3 nucleotides are TGCGCCAGCAGTGAGTCGAAGGGGGACACTGAAGCTTTCTTT. Translating gives CASSESKGDTEAFF.

This clone turned up a few times. The gene calls are TRBV7-2 and TRBJ2-5; 7 positions agree with TRBD1. Germline lookup yields CDR1 SGHTA and CDR2 FQGNSA. There are 15 residues in the CDR3. V gave up 3 bases and J gave up 4 bases; unmatched junction bases: 8. Here the CDR3 reads CASSFQGGAGETQYF. The CDR3 DNA is TGTGCCAGCAGCTTTCAAGGGGGCGCGGGAGAGACCCAGTACTTC.

This rearrangement joins TRBV10-1 to TRBJ2-1; 9 bases line up with TRBD2. J was trimmed by 7 bases and V by 1 base; bases with no gene match: 5. Germline V gene data show CDR1 as WNHNN and CDR2 as SYGVQD (reference sequence). The CDR3 covers 15 residues. This chain's CDR3 is CASSEWRGGLNEQFF. As DNA, the CDR3 is TGCGCCAGCAGTGAGTGGCGGGGGGGCCTAAATGAGCAGTTCTTC.

This chain links TRBV7-3 with TRBJ1-2; unclear D gene. The CDR3 covers 14 residues. Trimming left V 5 bases short and J 4 bases short, with 14 bases between. Germline CDR1 and CDR2: SGHTA and FQGTGA. The CDR3 sequence: CASSPLTVSYGYTF. DNA of the CDR3: TGTGCCAGCAGCCCCCTAACAGTTTCCTATGGCTACACCTTC.

This clone has just a few counts. CDR3 protein: CASSKADRGFAAEQYF. CDR3 coding DNA: TGTGCCAGCAGCAAAGCGGACAGGGGGTTCGCGGCCGAGCAGTACTTC. This rearrangement joins TRBV21-1 to TRBJ2-7; the table's D call of TRBD1 was not tested on the DNA. TRBV21-1 is a documented pseudogene. This CDR3 has 16 residues.

The chain employs TRBV24-1 and TRBJ2-3; D is perhaps TRBD2 (6 bases). The germline V gene encodes CDR1 KGHDR and CDR2 SFDVKD. Trimming shortened V by 4 bases and J by 2 bases, and 6 bases separated the two germline ends. The CDR3 runs to 13 residues. CDR3 in DNA: TGTGCCACCAGTGAGGACTACACAGATACGCAGTATTTT. Encoded protein: CATSEDYTDTQYF.

The chain employs TRBV19 and TRBJ1-1; no reliable D call. V was cut by 3 bases and J by 4 bases, with 15 bases left in between. This CDR3 has 15 residues. Germline values: CDR1 LNHDA, CDR2 SQIVND (reference sequence). This CDR3 reads CASSITASGSTEAFF. The CDR3 coding sequence is TGTGCCAGTAGTATTACGGCCAGTGGGAGCACTGAAGCTTTCTTT.

J is TRBJ1-2 and V is TRBV24-1; D is ambiguous. CDR1 KGHDR and CDR2 SFDVKD come from the germline V gene. With 3 bases removed from V and 8 bases from J, the gap between germline ends came to 18 bases. The CDR3 has 15 amino acids. The DNA of the CDR3 is TGTGCCACCAGTGATCCTCGACCGGAGTGGCCAGGCTACACCTTC. It encodes CATSDPRPEWPGYTF.

The sample holds many counts of this clone. The V call is TRBV5-6, the J call TRBJ2-7, with D maybe TRBD2 (5 bases). This CDR3 comprises 15 residues. V shed 1 base and J shed 0 bases, with 11 bases lying between them. The germline gives CDR1 SGHDT, CDR2 YYEEEE. The CDR3 sequence is CASSLHRGSSYEQYF. Written as DNA, the CDR3 is TGTGCCAGCAGCTTGCACCGGGGAAGCTCCTACGAGCAGTACTTC.

The chain has TRBV18 and TRBJ2-6, with TRBD2 identical over 14 bases. V trimming: 1 base; J trimming: 0 bases; junction bases outside the gene matches: 8. The CDR3 is 21 residues long. Germline CDR1 KGHSH, CDR2 LQKENI. CDR3 sequence reads: CASSPRGLAGGFNSGANVLTF. DNA for the CDR3: TGTGCCAGCTCACCACGCGGACTAGCGGGGGGCTTTAACTCTGGGGCCAACGTCCTGACTTTC. Using reference TRBV18 and TRBJ2-6 for the parts outside the CDR3, the full variable domain is NAGVMQNPRHLVRRRGQEARLRCSPMKGHSHVYWYRQLPEEGLKFMVYLQKENIIDESGMPKERFSAEFPKEGPSILRIQQVVRGDSAAYFCASSPRGLAGGFNSGANVLTFGAGSRLTVL.

This sequence joins TRBV11-2 and TRBJ2-1; D call uncertain. The CDR3 length is 14 residues. With 1 base removed from V and 9 bases from J, the gap between germline ends came to 13 bases. Germline loops: CDR1 SGHAT, CDR2 FQNNGV. The CDR3 DNA reads as TGTGCCAGCAGCTTAGGTCTAGAGGTGAGTGAGCAGTTCTTC. Encoded protein: CASSLGLEVSEQFF.

This sequence joins TRBV7-9 and TRBJ1-1; D not resolved. Per germline, CDR1 SEHNR and CDR2 FQNEAQ (reference sequence). Trimming cost V 5 bases and J 1 base, with 8 bases left between them. This CDR3 region has 13 residues. The CDR3 DNA reads as TGTGCCAGCAGCAGCGGGTCGAACACTGAAGCTTTCTTT. Residues: CASSSGSNTEAFF.